These 9 T cell receptor beta chains were all obtained from the same sample, sequenced in a study of CD4 T cells in relation to SARS-CoV-2 and coronaviruses. For these TCRs, the target antigens are not known. Generated by immunoSEQ multiplex PCR, the TCRdb table keeps only in-frame clones and is missing some. The sample lists fewer than 35,000 clones, about 70% occurring once. The sample taken for sequencing was memory CD4+ T cells from PBMCs, cultured in vitro. The receptor set was obtained from an adult with COVID-19.

The V call is TRBV19, the J call TRBJ2-1; perhaps D is TRBD1 or TRBD2 (5 bases each). Germline V gene lookup returns CDR1 LNHDA and CDR2 SQIVND (reference sequence). This CDR3 region has 16 residues. Trimming left V 2 bases short and J 6 bases short, with 17 bases between. CDR3 coding DNA: TGTGCCAGTAGTATATCTGTCGGCTGGGGGTTCAATGAGCAGTTCTTC. Protein product: CASSISVGWGFNEQFF.

This chain links TRBV14 with TRBJ2-1, with 13 bases fitting TRBD2. CDR3 length equals 19 residues. Trimming at V came to 0 bases and at J to 4 bases, leaving 9 bases not matched to a gene. The germline gives CDR1 SGHDN, CDR2 FVKESK. For the CDR3, the DNA is TGTGCCAGCAGCCAAGATCCCGGACTAGCGGGAGCTGGTTACAATGAGCAGTTCTTC. Its translation: CASSQDPGLAGAGYNEQFF.

This chain uses TRBV2 with TRBJ2-7, with no clear D. The CDR3 runs 12 residues. The ends were cut back, 3 bases at V and 6 bases at J, with 9 bases in the middle. Per germline, CDR1 SNHLY and CDR2 FYNNEI. CDR3: CASSDDAREQYF. CDR3 sequence (DNA): TGTGCCAGCAGTGATGATGCACGCGAGCAGTACTTC. Based on the CDR3 plus reference TRBV2 and TRBJ2-7, the full variable domain is EPEVTQTPSHQVTQMGQEVILRCVPISNHLYFYWYRQILGQKVEFLVSFYNNEISEKSEIFDDQFSVERPDGSNFTLKIRSTKLEDSAMYFCASSDDAREQYFGPGTRLTVT.

As regards this clone: At one boundary the junction diverges from the germline segment, which might be a read error. In DNA, the CDR3 is TGCGCCAGCAGCTTGGACTCCCACAATGAGCAGTTCTTC. This gives the protein CASSLDSHNEQFF. The gene calls are TRBV5-1 and TRBJ2-1; D remains ambiguous. CDR1 is SGHRS, CDR2 YFSETQ, per germline. This CDR3 has 13 residues.

The chain employs TRBV2 and TRBJ2-1; D is ambiguous. Germline V gives CDR1 SNHLY, CDR2 FYNNEI. The germline V and J ends were trimmed by 6 bases and 3 bases, with 21 bases remaining between them. The CDR3 is made up of 17 amino acids. CDR3 protein: CASSPPLSGLVYNEQFF. CDR3 bases: TGTGCCAGCAGCCCCCCTCTGTCTGGGCTAGTCTACAATGAGCAGTTCTTC.

The rearrangement links TRBV5-1 to TRBJ2-7; 9 nucleotides match TRBD1. V dropped 0 bases and J dropped 7; count of bases not matched to a gene: 11. CDR1 and CDR2 (germline): SGHRS, YFSETQ. CDR3 length equals 16 residues. CDR3 sequence: CASSLAPGQGLGEQYF. Written as DNA, the CDR3 is TGCGCCAGCAGCTTGGCACCGGGACAGGGCCTGGGGGAGCAGTACTTC.

The chain has TRBV5-1 and TRBJ2-7, with 9 bases identical to TRBD2. The CDR3 covers 17 residues. From germline, CDR1 is SGHRS and CDR2 YFSETQ. V was clipped by 0 bases and J by 1 base; unmatched bases: 8. The CDR3 region has the DNA TGCGCCAGCAGCTTGGAGTTAGCGGGAGAGGTATCCTACGAGCAGTACTTC. As protein: CASSLELAGEVSYEQYF.

This clone was seen a few times. V usage is TRBV30 and J usage is TRBJ1-4, with D possibly TRBD1 on 6 matching bases. CDR3 size: 12 residues. CDR1 is GTSNPN and CDR2 is SVGIG in the germline V gene (reference sequence). The ends were cut back, 2 bases at V and 8 bases at J, with 9 bases in the middle. In nucleotides, the CDR3 is TGTGCCTGGAGTCCCAGGGGAGAAAAACTGTTTTTT. Residues: CAWSPRGEKLFF. The variable domain in full, with the rest retrieved from reference TRBV30 and TRBJ1-4, is SQTIHQWPATLVQPVGSPLSLECTVEGTSNPNLYWYRQAAGRGLQLLFYSVGIGQISSEVPQNLSASRPQDRQFILSSKKLLLSDSGFYLCAWSPRGEKLFFGSGTQLSVL.

The chain couples TRBV5-6 to TRBJ1-1; D gene uncertain. Germline CDR1 is SGHDT and CDR2 is YYEEEE. This CDR3 is built from 17 residues. Between the trimmed V and J ends, which lost 0 bases and 1 base, there was a span of 16 bases. The CDR3 sequence: CASSLDERRRGNTEAFF. As DNA, the CDR3 is TGTGCCAGCAGCTTGGATGAAAGAAGGAGAGGGAACACTGAAGCTTTCTTT.